This T cell receptor (beta chain) stems from a study of tumor and adjacent non-tumor tissue in lung cancer. RNA was extracted from bulk tissue without any cell sorting. Donors were chemotherapy-naive, newly diagnosed lung cancer surgical patients in China, August–November 2014. The library came from three nested PCR rounds adapted from ARM-PCR protocols. TCRdb fed the multiplex PCR reads into MiXCR, producing one record per CDR3 protein. This sample has under 95,000 distinct CDR3 sequences, with around three fifths found just once. Germline values: CDR1 MGHRA, CDR2 YSYEKL. Trimming cost V 6 bases and J 3 bases; bases outside gene matches: 9. The CDR3 length is 15 residues. With respect to this clonotype: Given the absence of the conserved phenylalanine or tryptophan at the CDR3 end, a read error is likely.

The chain uses TRBV4-1 and TRBJ2-7; 9 positions agree with TRBD1. The sequenced sample consisted of lung tumor tissue. The sequence came from a man between 65 and 80 years old with non-small cell lung cancer. The CDR3 DNA reads TGCGCCAGCAGACCTCGTGGGACAGGGAACTACGAGCAGTACATC. As protein: CASRPRGTGNYEQYI.